This TCR beta chain appears in the sequencing data of a study of cytomegalovirus exposure and HLA in healthy donors. Germline values: CDR1 SGHVS, CDR2 FQNEAQ. V was trimmed by 3 bases and J by 6 bases, leaving 12 bases between them. This CDR3 comprises 13 residues. The PCR used 60 Vbeta and 13 Jbeta primers. Here immunoSEQ multiplex PCR was the method, and the copy in TCRdb shows in-frame clones only, minus some. Found here are around 100,000 clones, 74% of them singletons; the top ten hold about 2.5%. The receptor's source is a man aged 45 to 65 in good health and CMV-seropositive. The chain couples TRBV7-8 to TRBJ2-7, with D perhaps matching TRBD1 (6 bases). The sample taken for sequencing was PBMCs. CDR3: CASSLGQGTEQYF. CDR3 nucleotides: TGTGCCAGCAGCTTGGGCCAGGGGACCGAGCAGTACTTC.